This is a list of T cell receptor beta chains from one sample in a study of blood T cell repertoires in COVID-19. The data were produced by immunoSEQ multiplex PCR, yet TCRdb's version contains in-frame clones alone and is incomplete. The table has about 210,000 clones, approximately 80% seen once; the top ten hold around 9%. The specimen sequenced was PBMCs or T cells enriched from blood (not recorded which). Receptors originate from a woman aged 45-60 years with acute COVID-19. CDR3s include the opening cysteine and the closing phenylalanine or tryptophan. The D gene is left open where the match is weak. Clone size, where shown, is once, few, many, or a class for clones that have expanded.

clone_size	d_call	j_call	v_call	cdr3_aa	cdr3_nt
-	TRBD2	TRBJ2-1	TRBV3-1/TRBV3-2	CASSQVRGTSGINFYNEQFF	TGTGCCAGCAGCCAAGTCCGTGGGACTAGCGGAATTAATTTCTACAATGAGCAGTTCTTC
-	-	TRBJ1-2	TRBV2	CASSPDGDYGYTF	TGTGCCAGCAGCCCCGACGGGGACTATGGCTACACCTTC
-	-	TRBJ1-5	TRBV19	CASNPIEGSRHVWPQHF	TGTGCCAGTAACCCAATCGAGGGTTCCCGTCATGTTTGGCCCCAGCATTTT
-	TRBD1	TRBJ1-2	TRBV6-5	CASSAAGTDYTF	TGTGCCAGCAGCGCAGCCGGGACAGATTACACCTTC
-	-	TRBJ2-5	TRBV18	CASSPAQETQYF	TGTGCCAGCTCACCGGCCCAAGAGACCCAGTACTTC
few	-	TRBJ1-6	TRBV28	CASSLWGVGDTNSPLHF	TGTGCCAGCAGTTTATGGGGAGTTGGCGATACGAATTCACCCCTCCACTTT
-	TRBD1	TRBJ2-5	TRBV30	CAWSKDRGKETQYF	TGTGCCTGGAGCAAGGACAGGGGGAAAGAGACCCAGTACTTC
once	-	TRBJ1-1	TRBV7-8	CASSLGQNTEAFF	TGTGCCAGCAGCTTAGGACAGAACACTGAAGCTTTCTTT
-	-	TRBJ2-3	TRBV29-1	CRPQGGLGDTQYF	TGCAGACCTCAGGGGGGCCTCGGAGATACGCAGTATTTT
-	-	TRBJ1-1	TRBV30	CAWSKGTREAFF	TGTGCCTGGAGTAAAGGGACAAGAGAAGCTTTCTTT
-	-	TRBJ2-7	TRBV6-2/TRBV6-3	CASSALDYEQYF	TGTGCCAGCAGTGCTCTAGACTACGAGCAGTACTTC
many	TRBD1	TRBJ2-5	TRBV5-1	CASSAGQGKETQYF	TGCGCCAGCAGCGCCGGACAGGGAAAAGAGACCCAGTACTTC
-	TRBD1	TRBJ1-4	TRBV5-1	CASSFGQGASDEKLFF	TGCGCCAGCAGCTTTGGACAGGGGGCGTCCGATGAAAAACTGTTTTTT
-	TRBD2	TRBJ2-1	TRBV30	CAWSFSSGVFMVF	TGTGCCTGGAGTTTTTCTAGCGGGGTGTTCATGGTCTTC
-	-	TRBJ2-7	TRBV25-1	CASSEFSRYEQYF	TGTGCCAGCAGTGAATTTAGCCGGTACGAGCAGTACTTC
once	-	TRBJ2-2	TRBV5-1	CASSLSIRGGTGELFF	TGCGCCAGCAGCTTGTCTATCAGGGGCGGCACCGGGGAGCTGTTTTTT
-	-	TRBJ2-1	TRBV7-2	CASTLEGGYNEQFF	TGTGCCAGCACCCTCGAGGGGGGGTACAATGAGCAGTTCTTC
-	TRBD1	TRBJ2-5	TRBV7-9	CASSYTGVGETQYF	TGTGCCAGCAGCTACACAGGGGTTGGGGAGACCCAGTACTTC
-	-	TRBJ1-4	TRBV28	CASRGTPDEKLFF	TGTGCCAGCAGAGGGACACCTGATGAAAAACTGTTTTTT
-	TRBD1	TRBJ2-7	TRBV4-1	CASSQGWTGASYEQYF	TGCGCCAGCAGCCAAGGATGGACAGGGGCTTCCTACGAGCAGTACTTC
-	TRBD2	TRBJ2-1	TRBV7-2	CASSIRATSGWSIDEQFF	TGTGCCAGCAGCATCCGGGCAACTAGCGGGTGGAGTATCGATGAGCAGTTCTTC
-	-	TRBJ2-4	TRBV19	CASSYPAKNIQYF	TGTGCCAGTAGTTATCCAGCGAAAAACATTCAGTACTTC
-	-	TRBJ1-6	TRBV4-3	CASKTVQGNSPLHF	TGCGCCAGCAAAACAGTCCAGGGGAATTCACCCCTCCACTTT
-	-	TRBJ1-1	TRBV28	CASKDRVANTEAFF	TGTGCCAGCAAGGACAGAGTAGCGAACACTGAAGCTTTCTTT
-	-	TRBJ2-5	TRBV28	CASSQTGGGGQETQYF	TGTGCCAGCAGTCAAACAGGCGGTGGTGGCCAAGAGACCCAGTACTTC
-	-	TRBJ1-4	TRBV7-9	CASSKTGRDEKLFF	TGTGCCAGCAGCAAAACAGGGAGGGACGAAAAACTGTTTTTT
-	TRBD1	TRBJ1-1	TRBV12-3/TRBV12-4	CASSFTGATEAFF	TGTGCCAGCAGTTTTACAGGGGCCACTGAAGCTTTCTTT
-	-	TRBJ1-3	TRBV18	CASLDGSSGNTIYF	TGTGCCAGCCTAGACGGAAGCTCTGGAAACACCATATATTTT
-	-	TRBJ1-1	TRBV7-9	CASSLLSGKNTEAFF	TGTGCCAGCAGCTTATTATCGGGGAAGAACACTGAAGCTTTCTTT
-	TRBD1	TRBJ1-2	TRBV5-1	CASSTGTANYGYTF	TGCGCCAGCAGCACGGGGACAGCTAACTATGGCTACACCTTC
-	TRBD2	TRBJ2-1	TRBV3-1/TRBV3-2	CASSYTGTSGGRQFF	TGTGCCAGCAGCTATACCGGGACTAGCGGGGGTCGGCAGTTCTTC
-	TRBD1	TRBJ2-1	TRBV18	CASSQRQGWDNEQFF	TGTGCCAGCTCACAAAGACAGGGTTGGGACAATGAGCAGTTCTTC
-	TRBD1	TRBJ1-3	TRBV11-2	CASSLQGAGNTIYF	TGTGCCAGCAGCTTACAGGGGGCTGGAAACACCATATATTTT
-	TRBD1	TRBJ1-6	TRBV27	CASSLRGTGLDWDSPLHF	TGTGCCAGCAGTTTAAGAGGGACAGGGCTGGATTGGGATTCACCCCTCCACTTT